A single sample is the source of the 30 T cell receptor beta chains below, sequenced in a study of T cell changes during pregnancy in multiple sclerosis. Only in-frame clones appear in the TCRdb table, and some are missing; sequencing was by immunoSEQ multiplex PCR. The sample records about 40,000 clones, around 92% being singletons. The sequences come from CD4+ T cells from peripheral blood mononuclear cells, collected in the second trimester of pregnancy. Receptor source: a female donor in good health, enrolled as a control in a pregnancy study.

The chain couples TRBV6-1 to TRBJ1-2; TRBD1 is a possible D gene (6 bases). CDR3 size: 15 residues. V lost 2 bases to trimming and J lost 0 bases, with 10 bases between them. Germline V lookup: CDR1 MNHNS, CDR2 SASEGT. The CDR3 nucleotides read TGTGCCAGCAGTGAACTGACAGGACCTAACTATGGCTACACCTTC. Its protein is CASSELTGPNYGYTF.

This clone has only one observation. This CDR3 is CASTGLAGGSTDTQYF. DNA of the CDR3: TGTGCCAGCACCGGACTAGCGGGAGGGAGCACAGATACGCAGTATTTT. The chain is built from TRBV18 and TRBJ2-3; 15 nucleotides line up with TRBD2. The V segment lost 8 bases and the J segment 0 bases; nucleotides outside the gene matches: 3. The germline V gene encodes CDR1 KGHSH and CDR2 LQKENI. The CDR3 totals 16 residues.

The chain joins TRBV30 to TRBJ2-3; no reliable D call. V was shortened by 3 bases and J by 10 bases, with 11 bases between the two germline ends. The V gene's germline CDR1 is GTSNPN and CDR2 SVGIG (reference sequence). CDR3 length: 11 residues. The CDR3 is CAWSAPRAQYF. CDR3 sequence (DNA): TGTGCCTGGAGCGCCCCCCGAGCGCAGTATTTT. The variable domain in full, completed from reference TRBV30 and TRBJ2-3, reads SQTIHQWPATLVQPVGSPLSLECTVEGTSNPNLYWYRQAAGRGLQLLFYSVGIGQISSEVPQNLSASRPQDRQFILSSKKLLLSDSGFYLCAWSAPRAQYFGPGTRLTVL.

The chain uses TRBV5-4 and TRBJ1-1; TRBD1 aligns across 7 bases. CDR3 size: 16 residues. Germline CDR1 is SGHNT and CDR2 is YYREEE (reference sequence). The V and J ends lost 7 bases and 1 base, in that order; junction bases with no gene match: 13. Written as DNA, the CDR3 is TGTGCCAGCGCCGTCGAACTGGACAGGTGGAACACTGAAGCTTTCTTT. It yields the protein CASAVELDRWNTEAFF.

V is TRBV6-5 and J is TRBJ2-5; 7 bases agree with TRBD1. The V gene's germline CDR1 is MNHEY and CDR2 SVGAGI. Losses at the gene ends were 6 bases for V and 1 base for J; bases not matched to a gene: 5. This CDR3 is built from 14 residues. The CDR3 nucleotides are TGTGCCAGCAGCCTCCGGGACAGCCAAGAGACCCAGTACTTC. Its translation: CASSLRDSQETQYF.

This clone was detected only once. The chain is built from TRBV30 and TRBJ2-3, with a tentative D call TRBD1 (5 bases). The CDR3 is 12 amino acids. Trimming removed 5 bases from V and 1 base from J, with 7 bases in between. Germline V gene lookup returns CDR1 GTSNPN and CDR2 SVGIG (reference sequence). The CDR3 coding sequence is TGTGCCTGGGGACAAGGCACAGATACGCAGTATTTT. Its protein is CAWGQGTDTQYF.

The CDR3 protein is CAISGDRGSSYNEQFF. Written as DNA, the CDR3 is TGTGCCATCAGTGGGGACAGGGGTAGCTCCTACAATGAGCAGTTCTTC. The chain carries TRBV10-3 and TRBJ2-1; TRBD1 matches at 10 bases. Germline-derived CDR1 and CDR2 are ENHRY and SYGVKD. V gave up 4 bases and J gave up 0 bases; unmatched junction bases: 3. The CDR3 length is 16 residues.

The CDR3 is CASWDYPDTQYF. The CDR3, as DNA: TGTGCCAGCTGGGACTATCCGGATACGCAGTATTTT. This chain uses TRBV6-6 with TRBJ2-3; 7 nucleotides match TRBD2. This CDR3 comprises 12 residues. Germline CDR1 reads MNHNY; CDR2 reads SVGAGI (reference sequence). The ends lost 8 bases at V and 6 bases at J; junction bases unmatched: 5.

This chain uses TRBV28 with TRBJ2-7; tentative D call: TRBD1 (6 bases). The CDR3 length is 13 residues. Looked up from germline, CDR1 is MDHEN and CDR2 is SYDVKM. The germline V and J ends were trimmed by 6 bases and 5 bases, with 14 bases remaining between them. For the CDR3, the DNA is TGTGCCAGCAGAGTAGGGGGTGGGGACGAGCAGTACTTC. Its protein is CASRVGGGDEQYF.

The CDR3 region has the DNA TGTGCCTGGAGTGGCGGGGGAAAATACAATGAGCAGTTCTTC. It codes for CAWSGGGKYNEQFF. The chain uses TRBV30 and TRBJ2-1, with 7 positions matching TRBD2. The CDR3 is 14 residues long. The trim removed 1 base at V and 4 bases at J, leaving 4 bases unmatched. Germline-derived CDR1 and CDR2 are GTSNPN and SVGIG (reference sequence).

This chain links TRBV7-3 with TRBJ2-2, with D maybe TRBD2 (6 bases). The V end was cut by 5 bases, the J end by 8 bases, with 21 bases between. The CDR3 spans 16 residues. Germline CDR1 and CDR2: SGHTA and FQGTGA. DNA for the CDR3: TGTGCCAGCAGCCCGCCGAATGGGAATCGGGGGGGGGAGCTGTTTTTT. It specifies CASSPPNGNRGGELFF.

The V gene is TRBV6-6, the J gene TRBJ1-3; D not certain. The germline V and J ends were trimmed by 0 bases and 4 bases, with 7 bases remaining between them. Germline-derived CDR1 and CDR2 are MNHNY and SVGAGI (reference sequence). There are 14 residues in the CDR3. CDR3 amino acids: CASSYSSLGNTIYF. In DNA form, the CDR3 reads TGTGCCAGCAGTTACTCGTCACTCGGAAACACCATATATTTT.

The chain joins TRBV5-6 to TRBJ2-3; D possibly corresponds to TRBD2 (6 bases). Germline V lookup: CDR1 SGHDT, CDR2 YYEEEE. This CDR3 has 15 amino acids. V was cut by 5 bases and J by 1 base, with 14 bases left in between. The CDR3 nucleotides read TGTGCCAGCAGAGCAGGGACTTCGGGCACAGATACGCAGTATTTT. It translates to CASRAGTSGTDTQYF.

This chain links TRBV5-1 with TRBJ2-3; TRBD1 matches at 9 bases. The CDR3 sequence is 16 residues long. CDR1 is SGHRS, CDR2 YFSETQ, per germline. The ends lost 3 bases at V and 5 bases at J; junction bases unmatched: 10. CDR3 amino acids: CASSSTGGPRGDTQYF. CDR3 nucleotide sequence: TGCGCCAGCAGCTCAACAGGGGGCCCCCGTGGAGATACGCAGTATTTT.

With respect to this clone: Germline is not matched at one junction end, which may reflect a read error. The same CDR3 arises from other DNA sequences in this sample as well. CDR3 loop: CASSPKVQGESAEAFF. The CDR3 DNA reads as TGCGCCAGCAGCCCTAAGGTCCAGGGGGAGTCGGCTGAAGCTTTCTTC. J is TRBJ1-1 and V is TRBV5-1; 7 nucleotides align to TRBD1. Germline V gene sequence: CDR1 SGHRS, CDR2 YFSETQ. This CDR3 region has 16 residues.

This clone appeared once. The chain links TRBV30 to TRBJ2-1, with D possibly being TRBD1 (6 bases). Germline V gene data show CDR1 as GTSNPN and CDR2 as SVGIG (reference sequence). CDR3 length equals 16 residues. Between the trimmed V and J ends, which lost 4 bases and 0 bases, there was a span of 16 bases. The DNA of the CDR3 is TGTGCCTGGACAGGGGATGGTAAGAGCTCCTACAATGAGCAGTTCTTC. Its translation: CAWTGDGKSSYNEQFF.

The genes are TRBV18 and TRBJ1-4, with a weak D call TRBD1 (6 bases). The germline V and J ends were trimmed by 5 bases and 3 bases, with 13 bases remaining between them. The length of the CDR3 is 15 residues. Per germline, CDR1 KGHSH and CDR2 LQKENI. CDR3 nucleotide sequence: TGTGCCAGCTCAGCGCTGACAGGCCCTAATGAAAAACTGTTTTTT. Protein sequence: CASSALTGPNEKLFF.

This clone has only one observation. This chain joins TRBV19 and TRBJ2-7; 8 bases match TRBD2. CDR3 length equals 14 residues. Germline V CDR1 and CDR2: LNHDA, SQIVND (reference sequence). V was clipped by 4 bases and J by 7 bases; unmatched bases: 9. The CDR3 protein is CASSRGAGVREQYF. DNA of the CDR3: TGTGCCAGTAGTAGGGGAGCGGGAGTGAGAGAGCAGTACTTC.

The chain combines TRBV19 with TRBJ2-7; 10 bases map to TRBD2. The CDR3 extends over 16 amino acids. Germline lookup yields CDR1 LNHDA and CDR2 SQIVND (reference sequence). J gave up 8 bases and V 4 bases, and 14 bases lay outside the gene matches. The CDR3 DNA sequence: TGTGCCAGTAGTACCCTAGCGGGAGAACGTGGGTGGAAGCAGTACTTC. It yields the protein CASSTLAGERGWKQYF.

In this sample, this clone turned up once. This chain connects TRBV5-5 to TRBJ2-1; 7 nucleotides align to TRBD2. The CDR3 is 17 residues long. In germline, CDR1 is SGHKS, CDR2 YYEKEE (reference sequence). V trimming: 3 bases; J trimming: 2 bases; junction bases outside the gene matches: 11. The chain's CDR3 is CASSSDLAGAAYNEQFF. DNA of the CDR3: TGTGCCAGCAGCTCAGACTTAGCGGGCGCCGCCTACAATGAGCAGTTCTTC.

V usage is TRBV27 and J usage is TRBJ1-1; a possible D gene is TRBD1 (5 bases). Germline V CDR1 and CDR2: MNHEY, SMNVEV (reference sequence). The CDR3 runs 14 residues. Trimming pared 5 bases from V and 1 base from J, leaving 11 bases between. CDR3 coding DNA: TGTGCCAGCAGTACTGGCAGGGAGAACACTGAAGCTTTCTTT. The encoded protein is CASSTGRENTEAFF.

CDR3 sequence (DNA): TGCAGCGCCACAGGCTCTGGAAACACCATATATTTT. Encoded protein: CSATGSGNTIYF. This chain links TRBV29-1 with TRBJ1-3; possibly TRBD1 for D (5 bases). This CDR3 spans 12 amino acids. The germline V gene encodes CDR1 SQVTM and CDR2 ANQGSEA. The V end lost 7 bases, the J end lost 0 bases, and 7 bases lay between the germline ends.

The chain joins TRBV5-4 to TRBJ1-3; TRBD1 agrees at 8 bases. After removal of 5 bases from V and 1 base from J, the junction contained 8 bases not matched to a gene. CDR3 size: 16 residues. Germline values: CDR1 SGHNT, CDR2 YYREEE (reference sequence). CDR3 DNA sequence: TGTGCCAGCAGAGACAGGGGCGTGGGGTCTGGAAACACCATATATTTT. It translates to CASRDRGVGSGNTIYF.

The genes are TRBV4-1 and TRBJ2-5; TRBD2 aligns across 10 bases. J lost 5 bases, V lost 3 bases, and 12 bases had no gene match. The germline V gene has CDR1 MGHRA and CDR2 YSYEKL. CDR3 length: 17 amino acids. The CDR3 DNA reads TGCGCCAGCAGCCAGGGGGGGTGGACTAGCGGCATGGAGACCCAGTACTTC. Protein: CASSQGGWTSGMETQYF.

The chain couples TRBV7-2 to TRBJ2-2; perhaps TRBD1 as D (6 bases). Germline V CDR1 and CDR2: SGHTA, FQGNSA. The CDR3 totals 14 residues. V was cut by 3 bases and J by 4 bases, with 9 bases left in between. CDR3 sequence (DNA): TGTGCCAGCAGCTTCGGACAGTCCACCGGGGAGCTGTTTTTT. This encodes CASSFGQSTGELFF. Drawing the rest from reference TRBV7-2 and TRBJ2-2, the complete variable domain is GAGVSQSPSNKVTEKGKDVELRCDPISGHTALYWYRQSLGQGLEFLIYFQGNSAPDKSGLPSDRFSAERTGGSVSTLTIQRTQQEDSAVYLCASSFGQSTGELFFGEGSRLTVL.

The chain couples TRBV7-9 to TRBJ2-5; D gene uncertain. The CDR3 loop spans 16 amino acids. CDR1 and CDR2 (germline): SEHNR, FQNEAQ (reference sequence). Trimming took off 5 bases at V and 0 bases at J, with 16 bases between the two ends. CDR3 in DNA: TGTGCCAGCAGCCCTCCGAGGTTTTTGTACCAAGAGACCCAGTACTTC. Amino acids: CASSPPRFLYQETQYF.

This sequence joins TRBV2 and TRBJ2-2, with D perhaps matching TRBD1 (7 bases). Germline V gives CDR1 SNHLY, CDR2 FYNNEI. The CDR3 sequence is 14 residues long. Trimming left V 4 bases short and J 7 bases short, with 13 bases between. The CDR3 DNA sequence: TGTGCCAGCAGTGGCCCAGGGGGGAACGGGGAGCTGTTTTTT. Translated: CASSGPGGNGELFF. Drawing the rest from reference TRBV2 and TRBJ2-2, the complete variable domain is EPEVTQTPSHQVTQMGQEVILRCVPISNHLYFYWYRQILGQKVEFLVSFYNNEISEKSEIFDDQFSVERPDGSNFTLKIRSTKLEDSAMYFCASSGPGGNGELFFGEGSRLTVL.

This chain joins TRBV19 and TRBJ2-7, with 7 positions matching TRBD2. In germline, CDR1 is LNHDA, CDR2 SQIVND (reference sequence). Trimming removed 6 bases from V and 3 bases from J; junction bases left unmatched: 11. The CDR3 extends over 15 amino acids. The CDR3 DNA reads TGTGCCAGTAGGGAGAGCGGGGTATACTACTACGAGCAGTACTTC. Translation: CASRESGVYYYEQYF. The full variable domain, with the rest looked up from reference TRBV19 and TRBJ2-7, is DGGITQSPKYLFRKEGQNVTLSCEQNLNHDAMYWYRQDPGQGLRLIYYSQIVNDFQKGDIAEGYSVSREKKESFPLTVTSAQKNPTAFYLCASRESGVYYYEQYFGPGTRLTVT.

The V gene is TRBV28, the J gene TRBJ2-5, with D tentatively TRBD2 (7 bases). CDR1 and CDR2 from the germline V gene are MDHEN and SYDVKM. This CDR3 has 14 amino acids. Trimming removed 11 bases at V and 5 bases at J, with 21 bases between. This chain's CDR3 is CASRAGGQRETQYF. CDR3 sequence (DNA): TGTGCCTCCCGAGCCGGGGGGCAAAGGGAGACCCAGTACTTC.

V and J are TRBV27 and TRBJ2-3; D may be TRBD1 (6 bases). The CDR3 runs 16 residues. Looked up from germline, CDR1 is MNHEY and CDR2 is SMNVEV (reference sequence). V lost 6 bases and J 0 bases, leaving 16 bases between the germline ends. The CDR3 here is CASRPRQEGSTDTQYF. The CDR3 nucleotides read TGTGCCAGCAGACCAAGACAGGAAGGCAGCACAGATACGCAGTATTTT.